The T cell receptor beta chain under discussion was sequenced for a study of blood T cell repertoires in COVID-19. Study-wide background: Sources were T cells, B-cell-depleted T cells, or PBMCs; the material itself was cDNA or gDNA.

This clone came up once. This CDR3 contains 12 residues. Trimming left V 4 bases short and J 7 bases short, with 9 bases between. The V gene's germline CDR1 is SGHTS and CDR2 YDEGEE. Authors' analysis steps: Researchers report that nucleated cell counts were estimated from reference gene primer amplification. Measured with immunoSEQ multiplex PCR; TCRdb has only the in-frame clones, and not every one. V, J and clone size were drawn from that table, and D and trimming were deduced from the DNA. In the table there are some 400,000 clones, around 84% of which are singletons. The gene calls are TRBV5-8 and TRBJ2-1; D perhaps matches TRBD2 (5 bases). Sequenced sample: peripheral blood. The receptor comes from a human donor in a cohort sampled during active COVID-19. The DNA for the CDR3 is TGTGCCAGCAGCCAGAGGGTGAATGAGCAGTTCTTC. Its translation: CASSQRVNEQFF.